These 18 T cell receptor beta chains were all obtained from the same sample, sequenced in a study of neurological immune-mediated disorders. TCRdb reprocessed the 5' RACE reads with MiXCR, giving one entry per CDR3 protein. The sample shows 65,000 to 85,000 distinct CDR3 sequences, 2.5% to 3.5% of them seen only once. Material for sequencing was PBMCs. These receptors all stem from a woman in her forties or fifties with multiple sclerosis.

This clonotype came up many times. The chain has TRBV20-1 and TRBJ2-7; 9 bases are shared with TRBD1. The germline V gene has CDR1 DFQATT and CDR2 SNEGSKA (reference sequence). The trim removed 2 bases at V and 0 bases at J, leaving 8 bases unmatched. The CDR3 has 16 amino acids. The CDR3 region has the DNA TGCAGTGCTAGAAAACCTCCGGGACAGGGCTCCTACGAGCAGTACTTC. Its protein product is CSARKPPGQGSYEQYF.

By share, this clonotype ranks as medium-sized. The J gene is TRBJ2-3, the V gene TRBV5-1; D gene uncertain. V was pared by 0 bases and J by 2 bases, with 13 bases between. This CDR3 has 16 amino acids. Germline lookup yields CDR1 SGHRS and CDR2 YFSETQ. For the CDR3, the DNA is TGCGCCAGCAGCTTGGTCTCGGCCCGAACCACAGATACGCAGTATTTT. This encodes CASSLVSARTTDTQYF.

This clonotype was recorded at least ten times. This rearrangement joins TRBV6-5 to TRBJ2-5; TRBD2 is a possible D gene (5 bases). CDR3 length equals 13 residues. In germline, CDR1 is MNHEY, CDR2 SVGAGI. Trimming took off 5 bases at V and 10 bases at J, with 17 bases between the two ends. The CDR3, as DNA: TGTGCCAGCAGTATCCACCCCTCCGAGGGCCAGTACTTC. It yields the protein CASSIHPSEGQYF.

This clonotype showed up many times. The CDR3 nucleotides are TGTGCCAGCAGTTTCTCGGTGGGGCGAGGAACTGAAGCTTTCTTT. Translation: CASSFSVGRGTEAFF. The rearrangement joins TRBV27 to TRBJ1-1; D is possibly TRBD1 (5 bases). V lost 3 bases and J 5 bases, leaving 16 bases between the germline ends. The CDR3 contains 15 residues. Germline-derived CDR1 and CDR2 are MNHEY and SMNVEV (reference sequence).

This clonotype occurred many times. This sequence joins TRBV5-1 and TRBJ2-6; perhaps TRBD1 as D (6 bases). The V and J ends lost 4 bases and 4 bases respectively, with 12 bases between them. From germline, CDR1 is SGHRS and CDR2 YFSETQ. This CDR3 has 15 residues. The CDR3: CASSGGAGGANVLTF. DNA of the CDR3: TGCGCCAGCAGCGGGGGCGCGGGCGGGGCCAACGTCCTGACTTTC.

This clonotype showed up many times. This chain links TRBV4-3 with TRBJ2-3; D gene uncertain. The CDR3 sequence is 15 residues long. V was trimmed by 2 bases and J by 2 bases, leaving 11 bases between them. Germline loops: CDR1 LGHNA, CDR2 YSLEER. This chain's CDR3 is CASSQMPGSTDTQYF. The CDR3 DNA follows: TGCGCCAGCAGCCAAATGCCCGGCTCCACAGATACGCAGTATTTT.

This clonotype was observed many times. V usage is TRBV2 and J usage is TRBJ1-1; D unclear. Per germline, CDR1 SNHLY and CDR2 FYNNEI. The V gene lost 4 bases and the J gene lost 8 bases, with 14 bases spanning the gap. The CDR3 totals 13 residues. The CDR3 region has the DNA TGTGCCAGCAGTGGTGAATTGCGAACCGAAGCTTTCTTT. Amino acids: CASSGELRTEAFF.

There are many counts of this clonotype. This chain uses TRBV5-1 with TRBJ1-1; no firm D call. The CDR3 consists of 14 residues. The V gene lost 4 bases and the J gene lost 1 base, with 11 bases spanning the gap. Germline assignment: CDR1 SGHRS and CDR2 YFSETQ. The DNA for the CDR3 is TGCGCCAGCAGCCCCCCTAAGGAGAACACTGAAGCTTTCTTT. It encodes CASSPPKENTEAFF. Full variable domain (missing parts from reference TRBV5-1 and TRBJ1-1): KAGVTQTPRYLIKTRGQQVTLSCSPISGHRSVSWYQQTPGQGLQFLFEYFSETQRNKGNFPGRFSGRQFSNSRSEMNVSTLELGDSALYLCASSPPKENTEAFFGQGTRLTVV.

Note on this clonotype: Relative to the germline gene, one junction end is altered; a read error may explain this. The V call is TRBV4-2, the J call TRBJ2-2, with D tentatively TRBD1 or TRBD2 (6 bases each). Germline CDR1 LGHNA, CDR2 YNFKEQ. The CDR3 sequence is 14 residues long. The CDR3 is CTSSQGGYTGELFF. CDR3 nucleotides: TGTACCAGCAGCCAAGGGGGGTACACCGGGGAGCTGTTTTTT.

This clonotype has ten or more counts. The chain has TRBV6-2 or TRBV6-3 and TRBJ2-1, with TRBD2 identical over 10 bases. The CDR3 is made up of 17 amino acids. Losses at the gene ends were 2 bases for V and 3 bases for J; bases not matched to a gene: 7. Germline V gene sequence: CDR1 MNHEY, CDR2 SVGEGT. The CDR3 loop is CASSYGSSGSIYNEQFF. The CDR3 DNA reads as TGTGCCAGCAGTTACGGTTCTAGCGGGAGTATCTACAATGAGCAGTTCTTC.

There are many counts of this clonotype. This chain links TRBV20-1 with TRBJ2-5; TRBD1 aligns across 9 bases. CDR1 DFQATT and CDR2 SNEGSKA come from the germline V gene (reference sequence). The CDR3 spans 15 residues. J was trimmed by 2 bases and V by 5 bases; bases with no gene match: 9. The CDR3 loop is CSAPRPGTGQETQYF. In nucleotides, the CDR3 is TGCAGTGCTCCAAGGCCCGGGACAGGGCAAGAGACCCAGTACTTC.

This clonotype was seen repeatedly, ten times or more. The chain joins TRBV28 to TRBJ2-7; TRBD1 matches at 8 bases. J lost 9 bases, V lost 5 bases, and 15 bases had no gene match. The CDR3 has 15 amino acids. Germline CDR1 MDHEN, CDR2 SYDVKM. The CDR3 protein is CASSNRDRLVQVQYV. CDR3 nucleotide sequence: TGTGCCAGCAGTAACCGGGACAGGCTCGTTCAGGTGCAGTACGTC.

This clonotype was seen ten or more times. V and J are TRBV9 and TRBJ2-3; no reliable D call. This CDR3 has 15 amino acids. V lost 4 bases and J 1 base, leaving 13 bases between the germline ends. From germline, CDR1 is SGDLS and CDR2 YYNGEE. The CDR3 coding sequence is TGTGCCAGCAGCCCCTCTAGTTTTGGCACAGATACGCAGTATTTT. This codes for CASSPSSFGTDTQYF. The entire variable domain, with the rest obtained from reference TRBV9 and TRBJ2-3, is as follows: DSGVTQTPKHLITATGQRVTLRCSPRSGDLSVYWYQQSLDQGLQFLIQYYNGEERAKGNILERFSAQQFPDLHSELNLSSLELGDSALYFCASSPSSFGTDTQYFGPGTRLTVL.

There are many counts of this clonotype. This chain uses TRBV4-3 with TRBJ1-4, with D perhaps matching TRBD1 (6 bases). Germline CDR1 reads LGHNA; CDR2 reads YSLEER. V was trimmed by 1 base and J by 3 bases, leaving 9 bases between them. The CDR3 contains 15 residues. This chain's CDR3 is CASSQAGQPNEKLFF. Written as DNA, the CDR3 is TGCGCCAGCAGCCAAGCCGGACAGCCTAATGAAAAACTGTTTTTT.

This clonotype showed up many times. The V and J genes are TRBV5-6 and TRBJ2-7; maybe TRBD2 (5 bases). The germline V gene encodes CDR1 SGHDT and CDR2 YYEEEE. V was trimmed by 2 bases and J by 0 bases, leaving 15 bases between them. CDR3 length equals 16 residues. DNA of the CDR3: TGTGCCAGCAGCTTTATAGATGGGGAGCTCTCCTACGAGCAGTACTTC. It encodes CASSFIDGELSYEQYF. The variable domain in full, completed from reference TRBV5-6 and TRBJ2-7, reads DAGVTQSPTHLIKTRGQQVTLRCSPKSGHDTVSWYQQALGQGPQFIFQYYEEEERQRGNFPDRFSGHQFPNYSSELNVNALLLGDSALYLCASSFIDGELSYEQYFGPGTRLTVT.

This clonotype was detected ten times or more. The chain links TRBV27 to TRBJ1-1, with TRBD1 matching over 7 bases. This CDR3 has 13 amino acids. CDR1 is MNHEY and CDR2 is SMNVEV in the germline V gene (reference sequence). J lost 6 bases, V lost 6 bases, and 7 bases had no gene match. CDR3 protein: CASSILQGAEAFF. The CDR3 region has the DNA TGTGCCAGCAGCATACTCCAGGGGGCTGAAGCTTTCTTT.

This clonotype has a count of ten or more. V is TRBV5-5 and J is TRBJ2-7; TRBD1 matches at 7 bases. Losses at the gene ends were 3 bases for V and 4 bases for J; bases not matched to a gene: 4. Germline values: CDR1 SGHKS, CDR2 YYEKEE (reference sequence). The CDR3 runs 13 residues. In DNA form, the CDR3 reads TGTGCCAGCAGCTGGACAGGCGATTACGAGCAGTACGTC. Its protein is CASSWTGDYEQYV.

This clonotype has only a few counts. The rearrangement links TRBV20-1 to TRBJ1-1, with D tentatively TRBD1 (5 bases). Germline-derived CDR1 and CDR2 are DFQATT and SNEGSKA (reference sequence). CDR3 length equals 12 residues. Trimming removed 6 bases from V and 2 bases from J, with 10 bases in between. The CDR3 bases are TGCAGTGCCGGGACTACTAACACTGAAGCTTTCTTT. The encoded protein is CSAGTTNTEAFF.